The table lists the clone carrying this T cell receptor (beta chain) with a count of one. This entry is derived from a study of T cells after yellow fever vaccination. The length of the CDR3 is 13 residues. CDR1 is MNHEY and CDR2 is SVGEGT in the germline V gene. The ends were cut back, 9 bases at V and 7 bases at J, with 15 bases in the middle. MiXCR, applied by TCRdb to the 5' RACE reads, yields one record per CDR3 protein. This sample has some 560,000 distinct CDR3 sequences, with 15% to 20% found just once. This chain links TRBV6-2 or TRBV6-3 with TRBJ2-2; D may be TRBD1 (5 bases). Sequences were derived from PBMCs, sampled 15 days after the yellow fever booster vaccination. The sequence derives from a man aged 25-40 years who received the YFV17D yellow fever vaccine. This CDR3 reads CASQTVYNGELFF. The CDR3 nucleotides are TGTGCCAGTCAGACAGTTTACAACGGGGAGCTGTTTTTT.